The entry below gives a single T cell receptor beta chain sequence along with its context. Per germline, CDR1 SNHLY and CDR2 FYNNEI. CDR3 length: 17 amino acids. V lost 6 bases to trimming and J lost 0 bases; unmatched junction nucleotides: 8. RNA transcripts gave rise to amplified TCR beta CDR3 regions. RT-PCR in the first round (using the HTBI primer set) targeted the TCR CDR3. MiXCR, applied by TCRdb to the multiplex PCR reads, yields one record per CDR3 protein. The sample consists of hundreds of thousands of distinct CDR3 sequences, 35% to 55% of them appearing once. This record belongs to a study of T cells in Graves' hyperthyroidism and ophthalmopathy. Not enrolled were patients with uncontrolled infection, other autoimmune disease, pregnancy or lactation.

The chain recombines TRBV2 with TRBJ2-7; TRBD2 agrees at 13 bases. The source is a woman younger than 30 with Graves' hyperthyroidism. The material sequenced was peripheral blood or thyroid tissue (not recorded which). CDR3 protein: CASSPRLAGGLSYEQYF. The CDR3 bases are TGTGCCAGCAGCCCGAGACTAGCGGGAGGCCTCTCCTACGAGCAGTACTTC. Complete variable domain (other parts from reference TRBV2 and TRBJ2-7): EPEVTQTPSHQVTQMGQEVILRCVPISNHLYFYWYRQILGQKVEFLVSFYNNEISEKSEIFDDQFSVERPDGSNFTLKIRSTKLEDSAMYFCASSPRLAGGLSYEQYFGPGTRLTVT.